The 10 T cell receptor beta chains reported below all come from one sample, sequenced in a study of monozygotic twins with inflammatory bowel disease. Reanalyzing the 5' RACE reads, TCRdb keeps one entry per CDR3 protein, without DNA. The sample data list a few hundred thousand distinct CDR3 sequences. Material for sequencing was blood. The receptors originated from a human donor with ulcerative colitis or Crohn's disease, or a healthy co-twin of an affected twin (not recorded which).

The rearrangement links TRBV11-2 to TRBJ2-3. The CDR3 loop spans 13 amino acids. Germline assignment: CDR1 SGHAT and CDR2 FQNNGV. CDR3 loop: CASSRHFTDTQYF.

The V gene is TRBV15, the J gene TRBJ2-1; the TCRdb D gene call, TRBD1, has no DNA to confirm it. The CDR3 is made up of 15 amino acids. Germline CDR1 reads LNHNV; CDR2 reads YYDKDF (reference sequence). Here the CDR3 reads CATSRDIARGNEQFF.

The chain has TRBV5-1 and TRBJ2-3; TCRdb returns TRBD2, unconfirmable since there is no DNA. CDR3 length: 16 residues. Germline loops: CDR1 SGHRS, CDR2 YFSETQ. The CDR3 loop is CASSLLASGLVDTQYF.

The V gene is TRBV27, the J gene TRBJ1-2; the TCRdb call, TRBD1, lacks DNA for checking. The CDR3 totals 13 residues. The germline gives CDR1 MNHEY, CDR2 SMNVEV (reference sequence). The chain's CDR3 is CASRTWGNYGYTF.

The genes are TRBV29-1 and TRBJ1-4. In germline, CDR1 is SQVTM, CDR2 ANQGSEA. The CDR3 contains 13 residues. The CDR3: CSVERDGSGKLFF.

This chain links TRBV4-1 with TRBJ2-4; TCRdb's D gene call, TRBD1, goes unchecked for lack of DNA. Germline loops: CDR1 MGHRA, CDR2 YSYEKL. This CDR3 region has 13 residues. CDR3 sequence: CASKPQGVNIQYF.

V gene TRBV7-9 combines with J gene TRBJ2-7. This CDR3 is built from 13 residues. Germline-derived CDR1 and CDR2 are SEHNR and FQNEAQ (reference sequence). The CDR3 is CASSEAQRYEQYF.

The J gene is TRBJ1-1, the V gene TRBV7-3; TCRdb calls TRBD1, which cannot be checked without DNA. The CDR3 consists of 15 residues. Per germline, CDR1 SGHTA and CDR2 FQGTGA. The CDR3 here is CASSQGGFGNTEAFF.

The CDR3 sequence is CASSDLQGDAGELFF. This sequence joins TRBV25-1 and TRBJ2-2; TCRdb returns TRBD1, unconfirmable since there is no DNA. Germline CDR1 MGHDK, CDR2 SYGVNS. This CDR3 has 15 amino acids.

V is TRBV5-1 and J is TRBJ2-3. This CDR3 has 13 residues. Germline values: CDR1 SGHRS, CDR2 YFSETQ. CDR3 region: CASSLGAADTQYF.